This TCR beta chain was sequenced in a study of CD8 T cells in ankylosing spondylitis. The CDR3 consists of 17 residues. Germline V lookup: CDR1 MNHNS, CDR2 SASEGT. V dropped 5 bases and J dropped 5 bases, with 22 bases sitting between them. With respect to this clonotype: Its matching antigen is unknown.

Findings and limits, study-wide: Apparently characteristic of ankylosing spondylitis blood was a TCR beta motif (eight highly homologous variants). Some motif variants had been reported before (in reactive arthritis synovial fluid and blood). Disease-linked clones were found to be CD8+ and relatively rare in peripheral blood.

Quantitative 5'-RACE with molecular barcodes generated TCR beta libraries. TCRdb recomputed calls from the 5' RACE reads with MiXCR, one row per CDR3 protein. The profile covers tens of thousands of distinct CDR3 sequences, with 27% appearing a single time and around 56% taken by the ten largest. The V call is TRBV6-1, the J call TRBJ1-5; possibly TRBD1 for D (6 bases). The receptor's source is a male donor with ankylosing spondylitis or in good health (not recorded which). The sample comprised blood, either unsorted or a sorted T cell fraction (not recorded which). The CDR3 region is CASSPFAGAPKDQPQHF. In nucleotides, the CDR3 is TGTGCCAGCAGTCCTTTCGCAGGGGCCCCCAAGGATCAGCCCCAGCATTTT.